The rows below give T cell receptor beta chains drawn from one sample of a study of Ad26.COV2.S vaccination and SARS-CoV-2 variants. The table came from immunoSEQ multiplex PCR; TCRdb's copy has only in-frame clones and leaves some out. Of approximately 420,000 clones in the sample, about nine tenths were seen once. This specimen was peripheral blood, taken in a trial of Ad26.COV2.S vaccine versus placebo. The receptors here all came from a person between 18 and 59 years old who received the Ad26.COV2.S COVID-19 vaccine or a placebo. CDR3s include the opening cysteine and the closing phenylalanine or tryptophan. Fields, in order: J gene, D gene, clone size, V gene, CDR3 DNA, CDR3 protein. The D gene is left open where the match is weak. Part of the rows lack a size; the others show once, few, many or a class for expanded clones.

TRBJ1-1 | NA | once | TRBV18 | TGTGCCAGCTCACCATTCCTAGGGGGGGGCAAGAACACTGAAGCTTTCTTT | CASSPFLGGGKNTEAFF
TRBJ1-6 | NA | NA | TRBV2 | TGTGCCACCTCAACCCGGGGATTCGATTCACCCCTCCACTTT | CATSTRGFDSPLHF
TRBJ1-1 | TRBD1 | NA | TRBV10-1 | TGCGCCAGCAGTGAGGGGACAGGGAGATTTACTGAAGCTTTCTTT | CASSEGTGRFTEAFF
TRBJ1-2 | NA | NA | TRBV7-9 | TGTGCCAGCAGCTTAGGGCAGGGATATGGCTACACCTTC | CASSLGQGYGYTF
TRBJ2-1 | TRBD2 | NA | TRBV5-4 | TGTGCCAGCAGCAGAAGCGGGGGCTCCTACAATGAGCAGTTCTTC | CASSRSGGSYNEQFF
TRBJ1-1 | NA | NA | TRBV6-1 | TGTGCCAGCAGTGAGTCGAGGGGGACTGAAGCTTTCTTT | CASSESRGTEAFF
TRBJ2-7 | TRBD2 | NA | TRBV6-5 | TGTGCCAGCAGCCCCGGGACTAAGCCATACGAGCAGTACTTC | CASSPGTKPYEQYF
TRBJ1-1 | TRBD1 | NA | TRBV7-9 | TGTGCCAGCAGCTTGGCCGACAGGGGAGAAATGAACACTGAAGCTTTCTTT | CASSLADRGEMNTEAFF
TRBJ2-2 | TRBD2 | NA | TRBV9 | TGTGCCAGCAGCGTAGATATCGGAGCGGGGGCCCTCACCGGGGAGCTGTTTTTT | CASSVDIGAGALTGELFF
TRBJ1-2 | TRBD1 | NA | TRBV2 | TGTGCCAGCACCAAGGACAGGGCTAGCTACACCTTC | CASTKDRASYTF
TRBJ1-5 | NA | NA | TRBV27 | TGTGCCACCATGAGGGGTTGGAATCAGCCCCAGCATTTT | CATMRGWNQPQHF
TRBJ2-1 | NA | NA | TRBV5-1 | TGCGCCAGCAGCGAAGGCCAGGGTAACCATGAGCAGTTCTTC | CASSEGQGNHEQFF
TRBJ1-3 | NA | NA | TRBV18 | TGTGCCAGCTCACCTGACGGAGAGCCCGGAAACACCATATATTTT | CASSPDGEPGNTIYF
TRBJ1-2 | NA | NA | TRBV7-9 | TGTGCCAGCAGCCCTAGCGGGACATACTATGGCTACACCTTC | CASSPSGTYYGYTF
TRBJ1-3 | NA | once | TRBV12-3/TRBV12-4 | TGTGCCAGCAGTTTATCTAGAAACACCATATATTTT | CASSLSRNTIYF
TRBJ1-2 | NA | NA | TRBV10-3 | TGTGCCATCAGTGGGACAGACTACTATGGCTACACCTTC | CAISGTDYYGYTF
TRBJ1-4 | TRBD1 | NA | TRBV5-6 | TGTGCCAGCAGCCCCCCTGAGGACAGGGGTGTAAAACTGTTTTTT | CASSPPEDRGVKLFF
TRBJ2-1 | TRBD1 | NA | TRBV13 | TGTGCCAGCAGCAACGGACAGGCATCCTACAATGAGCAGTTCTTC | CASSNGQASYNEQFF
TRBJ1-1 | NA | NA | TRBV7-9 | TGTGCCAGCAGCTCGACTAAGGGAATCCGAAGGAACACTGAAGCTTTCTTT | CASSSTKGIRRNTEAFF
TRBJ2-5 | NA | NA | TRBV3-1/TRBV3-2 | TGTGCCAGCAGCCAAGAATCAGAAGAGACGACATACCAAGAGACCCAGTACTTC | CASSQESEETTYQETQYF
TRBJ2-7 | NA | NA | TRBV7-9 | TGTGCCAGCAGCAGGTCAGACTCCTACGAGCAGTACTTC | CASSRSDSYEQYF
TRBJ2-3 | NA | NA | TRBV14 | TGTGCCAGCTCTTACAGCACAGATACGCAGTATTTT | CASSYSTDTQYF
TRBJ2-6 | TRBD1 | NA | TRBV11-3 | TGTGCCAGCAGCCCGGGACAGGGGGGGGCCAACGTCCTGACTTTC | CASSPGQGGANVLTF
TRBJ2-1 | NA | NA | TRBV19 | TGTGCCAGTACCGTAGGCTATGAGCAGTTCTTC | CASTVGYEQFF
TRBJ1-1 | NA | NA | TRBV7-6 | TGTGCCAGCAGCGCGGGGGGGGTTTTCACTGAAGCTTTCTTT | CASSAGGVFTEAFF
TRBJ2-2 | NA | NA | TRBV14 | TGTGCCAGCAGCCAAGACCCAATTAGCACCGGGGAGCTGTTTTTT | CASSQDPISTGELFF
TRBJ1-3 | TRBD1 | NA | TRBV10-3 | TGTGCCACCCGGGACAGGAATGGAAACACCATATATTTT | CATRDRNGNTIYF
TRBJ2-1 | NA | NA | TRBV2 | TGTGCCAGCAGACTGGGGCAGGGCTCCTACAATGAGCAGTTCTTC | CASRLGQGSYNEQFF
TRBJ1-2 | NA | NA | TRBV5-1 | TGCGCCAGCAGCTTCACAGGAATGGGGGTGGGTGGCTACACCTTC | CASSFTGMGVGGYTF
TRBJ2-5 | TRBD2 | NA | TRBV13 | TGTGCCAGCAGCTCCCTACTAGCGGTCCCGTCGGGGAACCAGTACTTC | CASSSLLAVPSGNQYF
TRBJ1-2 | NA | NA | TRBV5-4 | TGTGCCAGCAGCGTGGAGTCGCGGGGTCAAGGCTACACCTTC | CASSVESRGQGYTF
TRBJ2-3 | TRBD1 | NA | TRBV4-3 | TGCGCCAGCAGCCAAGAGGACAGGGGGATCGATACGCAGTATTTT | CASSQEDRGIDTQYF
TRBJ2-3 | TRBD2 | few | TRBV5-1 | TGCGCCAGCAGCTCGGGACTAGCGGGGACAGATACGCAGTATTTT | CASSSGLAGTDTQYF
TRBJ1-2 | NA | NA | TRBV5-4 | TGTGCCAGCAGAGAAGGCCGGGACACGGGGGTCTATGGCTACACCTTC | CASREGRDTGVYGYTF
TRBJ2-5 | TRBD2 | NA | TRBV5-1 | TGCGCCAGCAGCTTGGTATCGGGGGGGAAGGAGACCCAGTACTTC | CASSLVSGGKETQYF
TRBJ1-2 | NA | NA | TRBV30 | TGTGCCTGGGACCGGGACACATACTATGGCTACACCTTC | CAWDRDTYYGYTF
TRBJ2-5 | NA | NA | TRBV6-5 | TGTGCCAGCAAGATCCCAGACCAAGAGACCCAGTACTTC | CASKIPDQETQYF
TRBJ1-5 | TRBD1 | NA | TRBV19 | TGTGCCAGTAGTATCCCTCGCACAGGGGGCAGGAGCAATCAGCCCCAGCATTTT | CASSIPRTGGRSNQPQHF
TRBJ1-1 | NA | NA | TRBV5-1 | TGCGCCAGCAGCTCACAGGGTCCCGCTGAAGCTTTCTTT | CASSSQGPAEAFF
TRBJ2-2 | NA | NA | TRBV5-1 | TGCGCCAGCAGCTTGGCAACTAGTATCGCGAACACCGGGGAGCTGTTTTTT | CASSLATSIANTGELFF
TRBJ1-1 | TRBD1 | NA | TRBV5-6 | TGTGCCAGCGGGCACTGGGACAGAAGGACTGAAGCTTTCTTT | CASGHWDRRTEAFF
TRBJ2-7 | NA | NA | TRBV11-2 | TGTGCCAGCAGCCCCGTCCAAAGAGCCTACGAGCAGTACTTC | CASSPVQRAYEQYF
TRBJ1-2 | NA | NA | TRBV2 | TGTGCCAGCTACAGATCTGACTATGGCTACACCTTC | CASYRSDYGYTF
TRBJ1-5 | NA | NA | TRBV3-1/TRBV3-2 | TGTGCCAGCAGCCAAAGGGGGGAACAGCCCCAGCATTTT | CASSQRGEQPQHF
TRBJ1-1 | NA | NA | TRBV6-2/TRBV6-3 | TGTGCCAGCAGTTACTTGTGGGATTGGGGTGAAGCTTTCTTT | CASSYLWDWGEAFF
TRBJ1-6 | NA | NA | TRBV13 | TGTGCCAGCAGCTTAGGCCGGGTATTGGACGGCGGAACACCCCTCCACTTT | CASSLGRVLDGGTPLHF
TRBJ1-2 | NA | NA | TRBV5-1 | TGCGCCAGCAGCTTGGGGGCAGGGTACGGCTACACCTTC | CASSLGAGYGYTF
TRBJ1-3 | NA | NA | TRBV4-3 | TGCGCCAGCAGCCAAGATTACGGGACTTCTGGAAACACCATATATTTT | CASSQDYGTSGNTIYF
TRBJ1-3 | NA | NA | TRBV5-1 | TGCGCCAGCAGCTTGGCCGGGGGGCCTTCGGCTGGAAACACCATATATTTT | CASSLAGGPSAGNTIYF
TRBJ1-4 | NA | NA | TRBV5-1 | TGCGCCAGCAGCTTGGGGGGGCCTAATGAAAAACTGTTTTTT | CASSLGGPNEKLFF